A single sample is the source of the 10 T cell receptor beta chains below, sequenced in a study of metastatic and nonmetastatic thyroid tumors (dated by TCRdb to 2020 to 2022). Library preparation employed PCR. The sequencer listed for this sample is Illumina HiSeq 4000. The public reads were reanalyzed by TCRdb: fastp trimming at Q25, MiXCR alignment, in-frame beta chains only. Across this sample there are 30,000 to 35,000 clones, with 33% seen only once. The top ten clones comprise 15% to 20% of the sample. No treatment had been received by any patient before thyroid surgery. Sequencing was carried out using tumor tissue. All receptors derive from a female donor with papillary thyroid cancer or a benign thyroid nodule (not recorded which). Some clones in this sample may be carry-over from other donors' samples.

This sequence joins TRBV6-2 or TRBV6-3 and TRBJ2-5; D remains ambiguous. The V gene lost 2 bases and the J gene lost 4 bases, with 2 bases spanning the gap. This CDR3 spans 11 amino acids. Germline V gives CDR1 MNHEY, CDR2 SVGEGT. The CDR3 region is CASSYGETQYF. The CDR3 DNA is TGTGCCAGCAGTTACGGAGAGACCCAGTACTTC.

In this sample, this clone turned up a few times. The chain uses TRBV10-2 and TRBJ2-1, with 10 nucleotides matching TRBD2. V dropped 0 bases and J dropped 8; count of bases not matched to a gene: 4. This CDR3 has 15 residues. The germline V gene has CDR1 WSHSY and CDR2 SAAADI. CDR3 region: CASSESSGRAYEQFF. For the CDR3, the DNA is TGCGCCAGCAGTGAGTCCAGCGGGAGGGCCTATGAGCAGTTCTTC.

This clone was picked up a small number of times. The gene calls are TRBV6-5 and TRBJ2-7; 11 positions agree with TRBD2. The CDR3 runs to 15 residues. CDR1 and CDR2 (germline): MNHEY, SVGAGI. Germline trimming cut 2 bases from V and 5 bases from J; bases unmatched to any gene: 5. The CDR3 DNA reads TGTGCCAGCAGTTACGAGACTAGCGGGACGAACGAGCAGTACTTC. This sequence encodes CASSYETSGTNEQYF.

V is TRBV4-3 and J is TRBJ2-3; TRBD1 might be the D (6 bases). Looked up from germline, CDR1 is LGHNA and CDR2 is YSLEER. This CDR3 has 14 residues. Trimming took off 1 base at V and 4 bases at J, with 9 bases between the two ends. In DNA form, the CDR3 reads TGCGCCAGCAGCCAAGTCCAGGGGCCAGATACGCAGTATTTT. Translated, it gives CASSQVQGPDTQYF.

CDR3 sequence reads: CASTPGGTVNYGYTF. The CDR3, as DNA: TGTGCCAGCACCCCAGGCGGGACAGTCAACTATGGCTACACCTTC. The chain is built from TRBV12-3 or TRBV12-4 and TRBJ1-2, with 7 bases identical to TRBD1. The CDR3 is made up of 15 amino acids. The trim removed 7 bases at V and 2 bases at J, leaving 10 bases unmatched.

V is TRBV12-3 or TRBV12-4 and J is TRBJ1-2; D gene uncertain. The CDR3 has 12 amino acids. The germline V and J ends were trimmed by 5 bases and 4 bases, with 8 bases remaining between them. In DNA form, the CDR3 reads TGTGCCAGCAGTGAAGGCACCTATGGCTACACCTTC. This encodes CASSEGTYGYTF.

The CDR3 sequence is CASSLQRKDGYTF. The DNA for the CDR3 is TGTGCCAGCAGCTTACAGCGCAAGGATGGCTACACCTTC. The rearrangement links TRBV7-8 to TRBJ1-2; D unclear. This CDR3 contains 13 residues. The V end was cut by 2 bases, the J end by 6 bases, with 10 bases between. Germline V gene data show CDR1 as SGHVS and CDR2 as FQNEAQ.

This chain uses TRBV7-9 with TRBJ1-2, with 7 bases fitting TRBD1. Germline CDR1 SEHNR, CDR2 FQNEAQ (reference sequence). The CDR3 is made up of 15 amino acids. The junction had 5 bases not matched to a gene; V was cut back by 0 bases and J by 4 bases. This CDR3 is CASSLARDSGYGYTF. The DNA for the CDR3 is TGTGCCAGCAGCTTAGCGCGGGACAGTGGCTATGGCTACACCTTC.

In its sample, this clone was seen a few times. This chain's CDR3 is CASNDRVDTEAFF. CDR3 nucleotides: TGTGCCAGCAACGACAGGGTTGACACTGAAGCTTTCTTT. The chain couples TRBV6-5 to TRBJ1-1, with 7 bases that match TRBD1. Germline V lookup: CDR1 MNHEY, CDR2 SVGAGI. The trim removed 7 bases at V and 3 bases at J, leaving 5 bases unmatched. The CDR3 consists of 13 residues.

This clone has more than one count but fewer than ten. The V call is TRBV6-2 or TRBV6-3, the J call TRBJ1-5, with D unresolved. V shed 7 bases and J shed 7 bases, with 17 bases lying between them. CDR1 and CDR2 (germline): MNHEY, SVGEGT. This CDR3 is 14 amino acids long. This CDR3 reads CASTLRNRVQPQHF. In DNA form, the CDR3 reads TGTGCCAGCACACTAAGAAATAGGGTCCAGCCCCAGCATTTT.